The 2 T cell receptor beta chains below were found in one sample sequenced in a study of blood T cells in healthy people across ages (dated by TCRdb to between 2015 and 2016). Library preparation was by 5' RACE. Instrument on record: Illumina HiSeq 2500. A second PCR of roughly 7 to 11 cycles was performed with a sample-barcoded 5' primer and a J-beta primer mix. TCRdb trimmed public reads at Q25 via fastp, called clones via MiXCR and kept in-frame beta chains. CDR3 protein duplicates are merged, each entry listing the most common genes and DNA. The table for this sample lists under 1,100,000 distinct CDR3 sequences; about 23% of them were counted only once. The top ten constitute around 0.75% of the sample. In addition, the sample was reused for a study of T cells of mothers and their children.

Input material: blood. The receptors derive from a girl aged 2 to 10 in good health.

This rearrangement joins TRBV7-8 to TRBJ2-3; 9 nucleotides match TRBD2. Germline V CDR1 and CDR2: SGHVS, FQNEAQ. The length of the CDR3 is 13 residues. V shed 8 bases and J 4 bases; nucleotides not matched to a gene: 4. CDR3 amino acids: CASASGVADTQYF. CDR3 sequence (DNA): TGTGCCAGCGCTAGCGGGGTGGCAGATACGCAGTATTTT. Using reference TRBV7-8 and TRBJ2-3 for the parts outside the CDR3, the full variable domain is GAGVSQSPRYKVAKRGQDVALRCDPISGHVSLFWYQQALGQGPEFLTYFQNEAQLDKSGLPSDRFFAERPEGSVSTLKIQRTQQEDSAVYLCASASGVADTQYFGPGTRLTVL.

The chain couples TRBV6-5 to TRBJ1-2; D possibly corresponds to TRBD1 (6 bases). V was clipped by 4 bases and J by 0 bases, with 18 bases between them. The CDR3 consists of 17 residues. Germline V CDR1 and CDR2: MNHEY, SVGAGI. CDR3 sequence: CASSSTARTAANYGYTF. CDR3 coding DNA: TGTGCCAGCAGTTCCACTGCTAGGACAGCCGCTAACTATGGCTACACCTTC.